This is a list of T cell receptor beta chains from one sample in a study of blood T cell repertoires in COVID-19. The data were produced by immunoSEQ multiplex PCR, yet TCRdb's version contains in-frame clones alone and is incomplete. The sample yields over 400,000 clones, about nine tenths seen once. The sequenced material came from peripheral blood. Source of these receptors: a woman aged 25 to 39 with active or convalescent COVID-19. Both conserved end residues are part of each CDR3. The D gene is left open where the match is weak. Where a row states a size, it is once, few, many or the class of an expanded clone; other rows omit it.

TRBV7-9	TRBJ2-1	TRBD2	few	TGTGCCAGCAGCTCCCAACTAGCGGGGTTAAACAATGAGCAGTTCTTC	CASSSQLAGLNNEQFF
TRBV19	TRBJ1-6	TRBD1	once	TGTGCCAGTAGGGGGACAGGGCCGGTCCCGGTGGCCCTCCACTTT	CASRGTGPVPVALHF
TRBV2	TRBJ1-2	TRBD1	few	TGTGCCAGCACCTTACAGGGGTTGGGCTATGGCTACACCTTC	CASTLQGLGYGYTF
TRBV11-2	TRBJ2-1	-	-	TGTGCCAGCAGCTCATCGACTAGGTTGTACAATGAGCAGTTCTTC	CASSSSTRLYNEQFF
TRBV2	TRBJ1-5	TRBD1	-	TGTGCCAGCAGCGGGACAGGGGGCAATCAGCCCCAGCATTTT	CASSGTGGNQPQHF
TRBV19	TRBJ1-1	-	once	TGTGCCAGTAGTTTAGGACAGACCCTTGAAGCTTTCTTT	CASSLGQTLEAFF
TRBV25-1	TRBJ2-2	-	-	TGTGCCAGCAGTGAAAACTCCATAACCGGGGAGCTGTTTTTT	CASSENSITGELFF
TRBV27	TRBJ2-7	-	-	TGTGCCAGCAGTCCCGAAAGAAACACCTACGAGCAGTACTTC	CASSPERNTYEQYF
TRBV19	TRBJ1-6	-	few	TGTGCCAGTAGTATTGCGGTGTTGCTGGATTCACCCCTCCACTTT	CASSIAVLLDSPLHF
TRBV11-2	TRBJ2-7	TRBD1	-	TGTGCCAGCAACGACAGGACAGGGGGCAGTGAGCAGTACTTC	CASNDRTGGSEQYF
TRBV5-1	TRBJ2-7	TRBD2	-	TGCGCCAGCAGCTTCTTTACAGAGAAATCTAGCGGGGAACTAAAGTCCTACGAGCAGTACTTC	CASSFFTEKSSGELKSYEQYF
TRBV12-3/TRBV12-4	TRBJ2-7	TRBD2	-	TGTGCCAGCAGTATCTTAGCGGGGGGGCCTGGGTACTTC	CASSILAGGPGYF
TRBV5-1	TRBJ2-1	TRBD2	-	TGCGCCCGCAGCGGGGGGACCGGGGGTAATGAGCAGTTCTTC	CARSGGTGGNEQFF
TRBV13	TRBJ1-1	TRBD1	-	TGTGCCAGCAGCTTGGGGGGACAGTACACTGAAGCTTTCTTT	CASSLGGQYTEAFF
TRBV5-1	TRBJ2-3	-	-	TGCGCCAGCATTCAGGAAAGCACAGATACGCAGTATTTT	CASIQESTDTQYF
TRBV10-1	TRBJ2-7	-	-	TGCGCCAGCAGTGACCCCGGGAGGACAGACTACGAGCAGTACTTC	CASSDPGRTDYEQYF
TRBV2	TRBJ1-6	-	-	TGTGCCAGCAGTGAAGGGACTTCGACCCTCCACTTT	CASSEGTSTLHF
TRBV5-1	TRBJ2-7	TRBD1	-	TGCGCCAGCAGAGGGGACACAGGGGCTGGCGAGCAGTACTTC	CASRGDTGAGEQYF
TRBV27	TRBJ1-2	TRBD1	-	TGTGCCAGCAGTCCCAAGCCGACAGGGAACTATGGCTACACCTTC	CASSPKPTGNYGYTF
TRBV7-2	TRBJ2-4	-	-	TGTGCCAGCAGCCCTCCTGCGGGACAGAAAAAAAACATTCAGTACTTC	CASSPPAGQKKNIQYF
TRBV27	TRBJ1-1	TRBD1	-	TGTGCCAGCAGTTCCGCCAGAAACCAGACAGGGCGCCGGGGGGAAGCTTTCTTT	CASSSARNQTGRRGEAFF
TRBV18	TRBJ1-6	-	-	TGTGCCAGCTCACCACTACAGGGTAATTCACCCCTCCACTTT	CASSPLQGNSPLHF
TRBV27	TRBJ2-2	-	-	TGTGCCAGCAGTGGGGGCAGGAGTCCCGGGGAGCTGTTTTTT	CASSGGRSPGELFF
TRBV7-2	TRBJ2-4	-	-	TGTGCCAGCAGCTTGAACCCGACGCGGGCCAAAAACATTCAGTACTTC	CASSLNPTRAKNIQYF
TRBV18	TRBJ1-2	TRBD1	few	TGTGCCAGCTCACCAGACAGGGCTGGCTATGGCTACACCTTC	CASSPDRAGYGYTF
TRBV18	TRBJ1-6	TRBD1	few	TGTGCCAGCTCACCACGGTCCCAGGGGGCGAAGAATTCACCCCTCCACTTT	CASSPRSQGAKNSPLHF
TRBV2	TRBJ1-4	-	-	TGTGCCAGCATGGCCTCGACAGAGGGGGCAACTAATGAAAAACTGTTTTTT	CASMASTEGATNEKLFF
TRBV29-1	TRBJ1-1	-	-	TGCAGCGTCGGTACACAGAAATTGAACACTGAAGCTTTCTTT	CSVGTQKLNTEAFF
TRBV18	TRBJ1-1	-	-	TGTGCCAGCTCACCGGGGGCGACGAACACTGAAGCTTTCTTT	CASSPGATNTEAFF
TRBV13	TRBJ1-4	TRBD1	-	TGTGCCAGCAGCAACCGGGACAGGGGCCACTTGACGCAACTGTTTTTT	CASSNRDRGHLTQLFF
TRBV12-3/TRBV12-4	TRBJ1-2	-	-	TGTGCCAGCAGTGAAGCTTATGGCTACACCTTC	CASSEAYGYTF
TRBV19	TRBJ1-1	-	-	TGTGCCAGTATGTTTATTCGAGGGGGTAACACTGAAGCTTTCTTT	CASMFIRGGNTEAFF
TRBV5-6	TRBJ1-4	-	-	TGTGCCAGCAGCTTGGGGGGGCGGCAAGAAAAACTGTTTTTT	CASSLGGRQEKLFF
TRBV18	TRBJ2-7	TRBD2	-	TGTGCCAGCTCACCTAGGACTAGCGGAGCTTTAGACGAGCAGTACTTC	CASSPRTSGALDEQYF
TRBV6-5	TRBJ2-5	TRBD2	-	TGTGCCAGCAGTTACTATAGCGGGGGTGAGACCCAGTACTTC	CASSYYSGGETQYF
TRBV4-1	TRBJ1-2	-	-	TGCGCCAGCAGCCTAGGGTTATGGGGAGGGGATGGCTACACCTTC	CASSLGLWGGDGYTF
TRBV2	TRBJ1-2	TRBD1	-	TGTGCCAGCAGGGGGACAGTCCGCTATGGCTACACCTTC	CASRGTVRYGYTF
TRBV11-2	TRBJ2-4	-	-	TGTGCCAGCAGCTTAGATCTAGTAGCCAAAAACATTCAGTACTTC	CASSLDLVAKNIQYF
TRBV27	TRBJ1-2	TRBD1	-	TGTGCCAGCAAGACAGGGGGCGCAGGGGACTATGGCTACACCTTC	CASKTGGAGDYGYTF
TRBV21-1	TRBJ2-5	-	-	TGTGCCAGCATACAAGGAGCTAAGCGGGGGGGGATAACCCAGTACTTC	CASIQGAKRGGITQYF
TRBV18	TRBJ1-6	TRBD1	few	TGTGCCAGCTCACAGTCAGGGGGCGAGAATTCACCCCTCCACTTT	CASSQSGGENSPLHF
TRBV10-3	TRBJ1-6	TRBD1	-	TGTGCCACAACTCAGCCGGGACAGGGGAATTCACCCCTCCACTTT	CATTQPGQGNSPLHF
TRBV5-1	TRBJ1-4	-	-	TGCGCCAGCAGCTTGGGGGTTGACAGAGTTAATGAAAAACTGTTTTTT	CASSLGVDRVNEKLFF
TRBV7-7	TRBJ1-5	-	-	TGTGCCAGCAGCCCCATTCTTCAGGGGCAGGGGAATAATCAGCCCCAGCATTTT	CASSPILQGQGNNQPQHF
TRBV30	TRBJ2-3	TRBD2	-	TGTGCCTGGAGAGCCCAGGGAGCGGGAAGCACAGATACGCAGTATTTT	CAWRAQGAGSTDTQYF
TRBV5-6	TRBJ1-6	-	-	TGTGCCAGCAGCTTAGGGGTAAATTCACCCCTCCACTTT	CASSLGVNSPLHF
TRBV5-5	TRBJ1-5	TRBD1	-	TGTGCCAGCAGCTATCGCCCGGGACAGCGAGAAAATCAGCCCCAGCATTTT	CASSYRPGQRENQPQHF
TRBV4-1	TRBJ2-5	-	-	TGCGCCAGCAGCCAAGATACTAGCTGGGCTGGGGCCCAGTACTTC	CASSQDTSWAGAQYF